These T cell receptor beta chains were read from a single sample in a study of OX40 agonist ivuxolimab in advanced cancers. Profiling relied on immunoSEQ multiplex PCR, and the TCRdb table lists in-frame clones only, not all of them. There are about 89,000 clones in the sample; about 86% occur only once, and 6.5% lies in the top ten. The sample consisted of CD4+ or CD8+ T cells sorted from blood, taken in a trial of the OX40 agonist ivuxolimab. The receptors were gathered from an adult with an advanced solid tumor such as melanoma, head and neck, liver or kidney cancer. The CDR3 runs from the conserved cysteine through the conserved F or W. A D gene is named only where the DNA matches it firmly. Size tells how often a clone was seen (once, few, many) or the class of an expanded clone, and some rows leave it out.

v_gene: TRBV7-9
j_gene: TRBJ1-2
d_gene: .
abundance: once
CDR3nt: TGTGCCAGCAGACTGGACTCCCCGGATGGCTACACCTTC
CDR3aa: CASRLDSPDGYTF

v_gene: TRBV19
j_gene: TRBJ1-1
d_gene: TRBD1
abundance: .
CDR3nt: TGTGCCAGTAGTACGCGACAGGGGTCCGGGACTGAAGCTTTCTTT
CDR3aa: CASSTRQGSGTEAFF

v_gene: TRBV19
j_gene: TRBJ1-1
d_gene: .
abundance: .
CDR3nt: TGTGCCAGTAGTACGGGGAGGGAGTGGAGCGACACTGAAGCTTTCTTT
CDR3aa: CASSTGREWSDTEAFF

v_gene: TRBV19
j_gene: TRBJ2-6
d_gene: .
abundance: .
CDR3nt: TGTGCCAGTAGTCCCCGAGTCTCTGGGGCCAACGTCCTGACTTTC
CDR3aa: CASSPRVSGANVLTF

v_gene: TRBV7-2
j_gene: TRBJ1-4
d_gene: .
abundance: .
CDR3nt: TGTGCCAGCAGCTTATGGAGTGGGGGTAAAGAAAAACTGTTTTTT
CDR3aa: CASSLWSGGKEKLFF

v_gene: TRBV5-7
j_gene: TRBJ1-5
d_gene: .
abundance: .
CDR3nt: TGTGCCAGCAGCGTAGCGAGGGGGGCGGTTGGCAATCAGCCCCAGCATTTT
CDR3aa: CASSVARGAVGNQPQHF

v_gene: TRBV5-6
j_gene: TRBJ1-6
d_gene: .
abundance: few
CDR3nt: TGTGCCAGCAGCTCCGACCCTTTTAATAATTCACCCCTCCACTTT
CDR3aa: CASSSDPFNNSPLHF

v_gene: TRBV30
j_gene: TRBJ1-1
d_gene: .
abundance: .
CDR3nt: TGTGCCTGGAGTGTAATCGGGAGGGTTTGGGACACTGAAGCTTTCTTT
CDR3aa: CAWSVIGRVWDTEAFF

v_gene: TRBV6-5
j_gene: TRBJ2-3
d_gene: .
abundance: .
CDR3nt: TGTGCCAGCAGTTACGGTGGCTTTAGCACAGATACGCAGTATTTT
CDR3aa: CASSYGGFSTDTQYF

v_gene: TRBV7-9
j_gene: TRBJ1-3
d_gene: .
abundance: .
CDR3nt: TGTGCCAGCAGCTTAGATGGGACCCTCTCTGGAAACACCATATATTTT
CDR3aa: CASSLDGTLSGNTIYF

v_gene: TRBV5-1
j_gene: TRBJ1-2
d_gene: .
abundance: .
CDR3nt: TGCGCCAGCAGCTCCAGCTCTGGGTTCTACACCTTC
CDR3aa: CASSSSSGFYTF

v_gene: TRBV19
j_gene: TRBJ1-5
d_gene: .
abundance: once
CDR3nt: TGTGCCAGTAGTATGGGTGGATGGCGCAATCAGCCCCAGCATTTT
CDR3aa: CASSMGGWRNQPQHF

v_gene: TRBV7-8
j_gene: TRBJ1-2
d_gene: .
abundance: once
CDR3nt: TGTGCCAGCAGCTTTCGGATCAGGGAGGATGGCTACACCTTC
CDR3aa: CASSFRIREDGYTF

v_gene: TRBV19
j_gene: TRBJ2-2
d_gene: .
abundance: .
CDR3nt: TGTGCCAGCAACGGGGGGCTAACGAACACCGGGGAGCTGTTTTTT
CDR3aa: CASNGGLTNTGELFF

v_gene: TRBV7-9
j_gene: TRBJ1-6
d_gene: .
abundance: .
CDR3nt: TGTGCCAGCAGCTCTATACAGAATTCACCCCTCCACTTT
CDR3aa: CASSSIQNSPLHF

v_gene: TRBV21-1
j_gene: TRBJ1-5
d_gene: .
abundance: .
CDR3nt: TGTGCCAGCAGACGACAGGGTCCCCATCAGCCCCAGCATTTT
CDR3aa: CASRRQGPHQPQHF

v_gene: TRBV9
j_gene: TRBJ1-2
d_gene: .
abundance: .
CDR3nt: TGTGCCAGCAGCGTAGGTGGAGAAGCCTATGGCTACACCTTC
CDR3aa: CASSVGGEAYGYTF

v_gene: TRBV18
j_gene: TRBJ2-1
d_gene: TRBD2
abundance: .
CDR3nt: TGTGCCAGCTCACCAACTAGCGGGAGCACAGAGCAGTTCTTC
CDR3aa: CASSPTSGSTEQFF

v_gene: TRBV2
j_gene: TRBJ2-7
d_gene: TRBD2
abundance: .
CDR3nt: TGTGCCAGCAGTGAAGCGAGCGGGGCGTCGTACGAGCAGTACTTC
CDR3aa: CASSEASGASYEQYF

v_gene: TRBV27
j_gene: TRBJ2-7
d_gene: .
abundance: .
CDR3nt: TGTGCCAGCAGCCCTTTAGGCCGGGAGCAGTACTTC
CDR3aa: CASSPLGREQYF

v_gene: TRBV7-3
j_gene: TRBJ2-7
d_gene: .
abundance: once
CDR3nt: TGTGCCAGCAGCTTAATGGGTCTGGGGGACGAGCAGTACTTC
CDR3aa: CASSLMGLGDEQYF

v_gene: TRBV30
j_gene: TRBJ1-6
d_gene: .
abundance: .
CDR3nt: TGTGCCTGGCAAGACAGCTTGAATTCACCCCTCCACTTT
CDR3aa: CAWQDSLNSPLHF

v_gene: TRBV5-4
j_gene: TRBJ2-3
d_gene: .
abundance: once
CDR3nt: TGTGCCAGCAGCTTGGGACTAGACACAGATACGCAGTATTTT
CDR3aa: CASSLGLDTDTQYF

v_gene: TRBV30
j_gene: TRBJ1-1
d_gene: .
abundance: .
CDR3nt: TGTGCCTGGAGTTCGCTCGGGGGTTTAATGAACACTGAAGCTTTCTTT
CDR3aa: CAWSSLGGLMNTEAFF

v_gene: TRBV5-4
j_gene: TRBJ2-3
d_gene: .
abundance: .
CDR3nt: TGTGCCAGCAGCTTGGAAGAGCTGAGCACAGATACGCAGTATTTT
CDR3aa: CASSLEELSTDTQYF

v_gene: TRBV25-1
j_gene: TRBJ1-4
d_gene: .
abundance: .
CDR3nt: TGTGCCAGCAGTGAGGGACGCACCTCCTCTGCAACTAATGAAAAACTGTTTTTT
CDR3aa: CASSEGRTSSATNEKLFF

v_gene: TRBV9
j_gene: TRBJ2-6
d_gene: TRBD1
abundance: once
CDR3nt: TGTGCCAGCAGCGTATCAGGGGGAAACTCGGCGACCAACGTCCTGACTTTC
CDR3aa: CASSVSGGNSATNVLTF

v_gene: TRBV11-1
j_gene: TRBJ2-1
d_gene: TRBD2
abundance: .
CDR3nt: TGTGCCAGCAGCTTGAGCGGGAGGTCTTGGGATGAGCAGTTCTTC
CDR3aa: CASSLSGRSWDEQFF

v_gene: TRBV7-3
j_gene: TRBJ2-1
d_gene: .
abundance: once
CDR3nt: TGTGCCAGCAGCCTCGGAAGCGCCAATGAGCAGTTCTTC
CDR3aa: CASSLGSANEQFF

v_gene: TRBV30
j_gene: TRBJ2-5
d_gene: .
abundance: .
CDR3nt: TGTGCCTGGAGTATAGGACAGCTCCAAGAGACCCAGTACTTC
CDR3aa: CAWSIGQLQETQYF

v_gene: TRBV6-1
j_gene: TRBJ2-2
d_gene: .
abundance: .
CDR3nt: TGTGCCAGCAGGAAGACGGAACCCGGGGAGCTGTTTTTT
CDR3aa: CASRKTEPGELFF

v_gene: TRBV6-5
j_gene: TRBJ2-2
d_gene: .
abundance: .
CDR3nt: TGTGCCAGCAGGTCACAGGGATTGAACACCGGGGAGCTGTTTTTT
CDR3aa: CASRSQGLNTGELFF

v_gene: TRBV13
j_gene: TRBJ2-7
d_gene: .
abundance: once
CDR3nt: TGTGCCAGCAGCCGAACATTCCGGGACAACTCCTACGAGCAGTACTTC
CDR3aa: CASSRTFRDNSYEQYF

v_gene: TRBV28
j_gene: TRBJ1-2
d_gene: .
abundance: .
CDR3nt: TGTGCCAGCAGTTTGTATGGGGGGATCTATGGCTACACCTTC
CDR3aa: CASSLYGGIYGYTF

v_gene: TRBV27
j_gene: TRBJ2-5
d_gene: .
abundance: .
CDR3nt: TGTGCCAGCAGTCCACGGCCCCTTAGGACCCAGTACTTC
CDR3aa: CASSPRPLRTQYF

v_gene: TRBV29-1
j_gene: TRBJ2-7
d_gene: TRBD1
abundance: .
CDR3nt: TGCAGCGTCGACGAGGGACAGGGGTTGTCCTACGAGCAGTACTTC
CDR3aa: CSVDEGQGLSYEQYF

v_gene: TRBV15
j_gene: TRBJ1-1
d_gene: .
abundance: .
CDR3nt: TGTGCCACCAGCAGAGATCCCCATTTTGAAGCTTTCTTT
CDR3aa: CATSRDPHFEAFF

v_gene: TRBV30
j_gene: TRBJ2-1
d_gene: TRBD2
abundance: .
CDR3nt: TGTGCCTGGAGTGTACGACTAGCGCCAAACAATGAGCAGTTCTTC
CDR3aa: CAWSVRLAPNNEQFF

v_gene: TRBV7-3
j_gene: TRBJ1-5
d_gene: TRBD1
abundance: once
CDR3nt: TGTGCCAGCAGCTTAGGGACAGGGAACAATCAGCCCCAGCATTTT
CDR3aa: CASSLGTGNNQPQHF

v_gene: TRBV7-7
j_gene: TRBJ2-7
d_gene: TRBD1
abundance: .
CDR3nt: TGTGCTAGCAGTCGTGGCTCATCCATCGACAGGGGCCTGTGCGAGCAGTACTTC
CDR3aa: CASSRGSSIDRGLCEQYF

v_gene: TRBV11-3
j_gene: TRBJ2-7
d_gene: .
abundance: .
CDR3nt: TGTGCCAGCAGCTCCCATAGTTCAGGGCAGGGGACCTACGAGCAGTACTTC
CDR3aa: CASSSHSSGQGTYEQYF

v_gene: TRBV7-2
j_gene: TRBJ2-1
d_gene: .
abundance: .
CDR3nt: TGTGCCAGCAGCTTAGGGGCGGGTCTCTCTAATGAGCAGTTCTTC
CDR3aa: CASSLGAGLSNEQFF

v_gene: TRBV18
j_gene: TRBJ2-5
d_gene: .
abundance: .
CDR3nt: TGTGCCAGCTCACCACGACAAGAGACCCAGTACTTC
CDR3aa: CASSPRQETQYF

v_gene: TRBV5-4
j_gene: TRBJ2-1
d_gene: TRBD1
abundance: .
CDR3nt: TGTGCCAGCAGCTACAGGACAGGGGGTTTTTACAATGAGCAGTTCTTC
CDR3aa: CASSYRTGGFYNEQFF

v_gene: TRBV10-3
j_gene: TRBJ1-2
d_gene: .
abundance: few
CDR3nt: TGTGCCATCAGTGATAGGGGATTAGCTAACTATGGCTACACCTTC
CDR3aa: CAISDRGLANYGYTF

v_gene: TRBV30
j_gene: TRBJ2-3
d_gene: TRBD1
abundance: .
CDR3nt: TGTGCCTGGGGACAGGTCACAGATACGCAGTATTTT
CDR3aa: CAWGQVTDTQYF

v_gene: TRBV21-1
j_gene: TRBJ2-1
d_gene: .
abundance: .
CDR3nt: TGTGCCAGCACACAGGGGAAGAAATACAATGAGCAGTTCTTC
CDR3aa: CASTQGKKYNEQFF

v_gene: TRBV5-4
j_gene: TRBJ1-1
d_gene: .
abundance: .
CDR3nt: TGTGCCAGCAGCCCTGGACAGTCCCGTGAAGCTTTCTTT
CDR3aa: CASSPGQSREAFF

v_gene: TRBV7-2
j_gene: TRBJ2-2
d_gene: TRBD2
abundance: .
CDR3nt: TGTGCCAGCAGCATTAGCACGTTAGCGGGAGGGAAGACCGGGGAGCTGTTTTTT
CDR3aa: CASSISTLAGGKTGELFF

v_gene: TRBV5-5
j_gene: TRBJ2-3
d_gene: .
abundance: .
CDR3nt: TGTGCCAGCAGCCCCCCCAGACTAGTCGGGGATACGCAGTATTTT
CDR3aa: CASSPPRLVGDTQYF

v_gene: TRBV6-1
j_gene: TRBJ1-5
d_gene: .
abundance: medium-sized
CDR3nt: TGTGCCAGCAGTGAAGCGGGGCAGCCCCAGCATTTT
CDR3aa: CASSEAGQPQHF

v_gene: TRBV25-1
j_gene: TRBJ1-2
d_gene: TRBD1
abundance: .
CDR3nt: TGTGCCAGCAGTGAACCCAGACAGGGACGCGGCTACACCTTC
CDR3aa: CASSEPRQGRGYTF